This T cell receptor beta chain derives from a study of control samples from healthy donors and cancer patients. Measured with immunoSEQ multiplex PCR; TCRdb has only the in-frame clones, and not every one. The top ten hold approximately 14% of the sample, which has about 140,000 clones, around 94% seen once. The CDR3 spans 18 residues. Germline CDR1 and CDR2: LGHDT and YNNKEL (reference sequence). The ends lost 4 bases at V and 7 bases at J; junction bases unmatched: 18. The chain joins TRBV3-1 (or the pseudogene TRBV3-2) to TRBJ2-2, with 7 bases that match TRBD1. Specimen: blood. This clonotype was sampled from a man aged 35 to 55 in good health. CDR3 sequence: CASSRARQGPPSGGELFF. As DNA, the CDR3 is TGTGCCAGCAGCCGGGCAAGACAGGGACCACCGTCGGGCGGGGAGCTGTTTTTT.